A selection of T cell receptor beta chains follows, all from one sample in a study of shared clonotypes between healthy human individuals. The table came from immunoSEQ multiplex PCR; TCRdb's copy has only in-frame clones and leaves some out. The sample carries some 510,000 clones, 79% recorded once. The specimen was PBMCs. These receptors came from a woman between 40 and 55 years old in good health. Some clones in this sample may be carry-over from other donors' samples. CDR3s include the opening cysteine and the closing phenylalanine or tryptophan. The D gene is left open where the match is weak. Size values are once, few and many counts, or a class for expanded clones, and some rows have none.

cdr3_nt	cdr3_aa	clone_size	cdr3_length	v_call	j_call	d_call
TGTGCCAGCTCACCCCAGGGTAGCTCCTACAATGAGCAGTTCTTC	CASSPQGSSYNEQFF	NA	15	TRBV18	TRBJ2-1	NA
TGTGCCAGCAGCGGAAGACAGCCTCGCTATGGCTACACCTTC	CASSGRQPRYGYTF	NA	14	TRBV7-2	TRBJ1-2	NA
TGTGCCTGGACGGCTAGCGGGGACAATGAGCAGTTCTTC	CAWTASGDNEQFF	NA	13	TRBV30	TRBJ2-1	TRBD2
TGTGCCAGTAGTATCTCGGGACGGAGTGCCTACGAGCAGTACTTC	CASSISGRSAYEQYF	NA	15	TRBV19	TRBJ2-7	NA
TGTGCCAGCAGTCCCGGTAACTATGGCTACACCTTC	CASSPGNYGYTF	NA	12	TRBV2	TRBJ1-2	NA
TGTGCCAGCAGCTTTACAGCGGGAGGTTACAATGAGCAGTTCTTC	CASSFTAGGYNEQFF	NA	15	TRBV11-2	TRBJ2-1	TRBD2
TGTGCCAGCTCACCATCCCTACCGGGACAGGGGACCACCGGGGAGCTGTTTTTT	CASSPSLPGQGTTGELFF	NA	18	TRBV18	TRBJ2-2	TRBD1
TGTGCCAGCAGCTCTCTACTATGGCAGGGGCCTCTCACCTTC	CASSSLLWQGPLTF	NA	14	TRBV7-3	TRBJ1-2	NA
TGTGCCAGCACGGGGACCACTGAAGCTTTCTTT	CASTGTTEAFF	few	11	TRBV28	TRBJ1-1	NA
TGTGCCAGCAGCTTAGCGCGGAAAAACATTCAGTACTTC	CASSLARKNIQYF	NA	13	TRBV7-2	TRBJ2-4	NA
TGTGCCAGCAGCTACCGGGAAATGAGGGATACGCAGTATTTT	CASSYREMRDTQYF	few	14	TRBV7-9	TRBJ2-3	NA
TGTGCCAGCAGCTTATCCCATTTACAGGATTTGGCTTTCTTT	CASSLSHLQDLAFF	few	14	TRBV7-2	TRBJ1-1	NA
TGTGCCTGGAGTGCCGGACAGGTGAATCAGCCCCAGCATTTT	CAWSAGQVNQPQHF	few	14	TRBV30	TRBJ1-5	TRBD1
TGCGCCAGCAGCAGCGGGACAGGGGGTCGCTATGGCTACACCTTC	CASSSGTGGRYGYTF	NA	15	TRBV10-2	TRBJ1-2	TRBD1
TGTGCCTGGACTGATTTTAACTATGGCTACACCTTC	CAWTDFNYGYTF	NA	12	TRBV30	TRBJ1-2	NA
TGTGCCAGCAGCCTGAACAGGGGCCCGACTTTCTTT	CASSLNRGPTFF	NA	12	TRBV11-2	TRBJ1-1	TRBD1
TGCGCCAGCAGCCAAGACTCCGGGGACTCCTACGAGCAGTACTTC	CASSQDSGDSYEQYF	few	15	TRBV4-1	TRBJ2-7	NA
TGTGCCAGCAGCCCCCCCTTCGCTAACACTGAAGCTTTCTTT	CASSPPFANTEAFF	NA	14	TRBV7-2	TRBJ1-1	NA
TGCGCCAGCAGCTTGGACCCAGGGGATGAAAAACTGTTTTTT	CASSLDPGDEKLFF	NA	14	TRBV5-1	TRBJ1-4	NA
TGTGCCAGCACAGGACAGACTGACAATGAGCAGTTCTTC	CASTGQTDNEQFF	few	13	TRBV18	TRBJ2-1	NA
TGTGCCAGCAGCTCTTTCGCAGCGGCCTACGAGCAGTACTTC	CASSSFAAAYEQYF	NA	14	TRBV7-2	TRBJ2-7	NA
TGTGCCAGCAGCCTCTTGGAGGGGGCCGGTGAGACCCAGTACTTC	CASSLLEGAGETQYF	NA	15	TRBV9	TRBJ2-5	NA
TGTGCCAGCTCACCACAATCGACAGGGGGCACGGACGAGCAGTACTTC	CASSPQSTGGTDEQYF	NA	16	TRBV18	TRBJ2-7	TRBD1
TGTGCCAGCAGAGGACATAGCTCCTACAATGAGCAGTTCTTC	CASRGHSSYNEQFF	NA	14	TRBV25-1	TRBJ2-1	NA
TGTGCCAGCAGTGATATGGAGACAGGCCCCCGGCGTATCCCCACATTT	CASSDMETGPRRIPTF	NA	16	TRBV6-1	TRBJ2-3	NA
TGTGCCAGCAGCCCGTTCCGGACTAGCGGGAGGGTAGAGACCCAGTACTTC	CASSPFRTSGRVETQYF	NA	17	TRBV14	TRBJ2-5	TRBD2
TGTGCCAGCAGCCGGGACAAGACCTACGAGCAGTACTTC	CASSRDKTYEQYF	many	13	TRBV7-2	TRBJ2-7	NA
TGTGCCAGCAGCCCGGGACAGGGATACAATGAGCAGTTCTTC	CASSPGQGYNEQFF	NA	14	TRBV9	TRBJ2-1	TRBD1
TGCAGCGTTGAAGATCAGTTTAGCGGAGTGAACACAGATACGCAGTATTTT	CSVEDQFSGVNTDTQYF	NA	17	TRBV29-1	TRBJ2-3	NA
TGTGCCAGCAGTTCCCCGGGATCCGGGGCAGATACGCAGTATTTT	CASSSPGSGADTQYF	NA	15	TRBV28	TRBJ2-3	NA
TGTGCCAGCAGTGAAGTAGGGGGCGGCAATCAGCCCCAGCATTTT	CASSEVGGGNQPQHF	few	15	TRBV2	TRBJ1-5	TRBD1
TGTGCCAGCAGCGCCCTTAACAGCATTGAAGCTTTCTTT	CASSALNSIEAFF	NA	13	TRBV9	TRBJ1-1	NA
TGTGCCAGCAGCCAAGATCCCCGACTAGCGGGGACCCCTAAGTACTTC	CASSQDPRLAGTPKYF	NA	16	TRBV4-2	TRBJ2-7	TRBD2
TGTGCCAGCAGCTTAGGGGGGAGGGCAGAAGAGACCCAGTACTTC	CASSLGGRAEETQYF	few	15	TRBV11-3	TRBJ2-5	TRBD2
TGTGCCAGCACCTACTCCCGGACTAGCGGGAGATACGAGCAGTACTTC	CASTYSRTSGRYEQYF	NA	16	TRBV6-5	TRBJ2-7	TRBD2
TGCGCCAGCCAGAACAGGGTCCTGAATTATAGGTCAGCCAAAAACATTCAGTACTTC	CASQNRVLNYRSAKNIQYF	NA	19	TRBV23-1	TRBJ2-4	NA
TGTGCCAGCACCGTAACAGGGTTCGGGGCCACTGAAGCTTTCTTT	CASTVTGFGATEAFF	once	15	TRBV7-2	TRBJ1-1	NA
TGTGCCAGCAGTTACGGCTCAGGGGGCGTTAATGAAAAACTGTTTTTT	CASSYGSGGVNEKLFF	NA	16	TRBV6-6	TRBJ1-4	TRBD1
TGTGCCAGCAGCTTACGAGATACTGAAGCTTTCTTT	CASSLRDTEAFF	few	12	TRBV7-9	TRBJ1-1	NA
TGTGCCAGCAGCCAAGGGACTAGCGGAGGCACAGATACGCAGTATTTT	CASSQGTSGGTDTQYF	NA	16	TRBV7-9	TRBJ2-3	TRBD2